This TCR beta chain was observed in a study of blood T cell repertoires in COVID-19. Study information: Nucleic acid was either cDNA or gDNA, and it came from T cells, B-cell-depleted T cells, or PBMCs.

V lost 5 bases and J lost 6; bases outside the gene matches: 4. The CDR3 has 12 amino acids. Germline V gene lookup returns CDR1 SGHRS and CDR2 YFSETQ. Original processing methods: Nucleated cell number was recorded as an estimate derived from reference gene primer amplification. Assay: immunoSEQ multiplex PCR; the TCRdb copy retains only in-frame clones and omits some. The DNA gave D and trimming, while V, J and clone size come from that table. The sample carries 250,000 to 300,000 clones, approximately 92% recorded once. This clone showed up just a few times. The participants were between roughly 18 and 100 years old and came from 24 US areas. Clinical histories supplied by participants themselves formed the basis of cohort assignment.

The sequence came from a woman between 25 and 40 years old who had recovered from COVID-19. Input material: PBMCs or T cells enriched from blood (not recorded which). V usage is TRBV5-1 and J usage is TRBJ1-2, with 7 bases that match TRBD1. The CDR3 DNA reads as TGCGCCAGCAGACAGGGGTCGGATGGCTACACCTTC. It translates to CASRQGSDGYTF.